The clone carrying this T cell receptor beta chain was seen a handful of times. Its antigen is unidentified. These data are taken from a study of T cells after yellow fever vaccination. Looking at the study overall: The authors prepared low-cell-number fractions using SMART-Seq v4 Ultra Low Input.

Template switching by 5'RACE produced TCR cDNA, adding a universal primer site and UMIs. Via MiXCR, TCRdb re-called the 5' RACE reads, giving one row per CDR3 protein. The table records some 600,000 distinct CDR3 sequences, roughly an eighth of them present only once. Findings and limits, study-wide: Clones from primary vaccination mostly reappeared after the booster (approximately 96% CD4, around 90% CD8).

Trimming removed 5 bases from V and 3 bases from J, with 11 bases in between. Germline lookup yields CDR1 SGHTA and CDR2 FQGNSA. The CDR3 is 14 amino acids. The sample in question was PBMCs, obtained on the day of the yellow fever booster vaccination. This TCR was recovered from a man younger than 45 who received the YFV17D yellow fever vaccine. This rearrangement joins TRBV7-2 to TRBJ2-1; a weak D match, TRBD2 (6 bases). This CDR3 reads CASSPSGLYNEQFF. The CDR3, as DNA: TGTGCCAGCAGCCCGAGCGGGCTCTACAATGAGCAGTTCTTC.